Sequencing of this T cell receptor (beta chain) was carried out in a study of blood T cell repertoires in COVID-19. Study in general: The origin of the acute and convalescent COVID-19 samples was the United States, Italy and Spain.

Per germline, CDR1 MGHRA and CDR2 YSYEKL. With 6 bases clipped from V and 7 bases from J, the junction kept 13 bases outside the gene matches. The CDR3 has 16 residues. Only in-frame clones appear in the TCRdb table, and some are missing; sequencing was by immunoSEQ multiplex PCR. The sample gives tens of thousands of clones, more than 75% of which show up once; about 1.5% is in the top ten. The origin of this receptor is a human donor in a cohort sampled during active COVID-19. Sequenced: peripheral blood. The rearrangement joins TRBV4-1 to TRBJ1-1, with 11 bases fitting TRBD1. The CDR3 DNA is TGCGCCAGCAGTGGGACAGGGGGATTGGTCGGACGTGAAGCTTTCTTT. It is translated as CASSGTGGLVGREAFF.